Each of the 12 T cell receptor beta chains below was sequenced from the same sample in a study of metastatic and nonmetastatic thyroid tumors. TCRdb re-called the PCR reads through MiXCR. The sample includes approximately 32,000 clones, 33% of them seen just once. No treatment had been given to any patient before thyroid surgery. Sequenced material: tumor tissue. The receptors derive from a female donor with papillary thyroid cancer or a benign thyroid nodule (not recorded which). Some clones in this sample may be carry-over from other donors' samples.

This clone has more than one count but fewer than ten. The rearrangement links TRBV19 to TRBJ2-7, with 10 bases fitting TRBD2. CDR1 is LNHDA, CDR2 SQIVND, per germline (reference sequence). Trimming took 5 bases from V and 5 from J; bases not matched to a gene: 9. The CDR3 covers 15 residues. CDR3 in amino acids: CASSSLAGEVNEQYF. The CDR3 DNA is TGTGCCAGTAGTTCCCTAGCGGGAGAAGTCAACGAGCAGTACTTC.

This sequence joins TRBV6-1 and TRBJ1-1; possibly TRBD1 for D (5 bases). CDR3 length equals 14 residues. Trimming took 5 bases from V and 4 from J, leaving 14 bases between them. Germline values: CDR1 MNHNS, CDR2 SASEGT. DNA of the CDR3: TGTGCCAGCAGTTCCCGGGACGTACTCACTGAAGCTTTCTTT. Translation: CASSSRDVLTEAFF.

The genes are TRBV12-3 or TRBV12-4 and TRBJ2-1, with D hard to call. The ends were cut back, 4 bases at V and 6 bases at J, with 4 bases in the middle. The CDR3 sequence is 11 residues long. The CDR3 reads CASSWVNEQFF. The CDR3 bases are TGTGCCAGCAGTTGGGTCAATGAGCAGTTCTTC.

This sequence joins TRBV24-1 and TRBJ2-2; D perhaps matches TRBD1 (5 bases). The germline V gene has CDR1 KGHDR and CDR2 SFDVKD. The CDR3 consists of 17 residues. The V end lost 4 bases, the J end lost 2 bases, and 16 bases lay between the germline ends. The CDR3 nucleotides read TGTGCCACCAGTGACCACCCGGACCAGGGAAACACCGGGGAGCTGTTTTTT. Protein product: CATSDHPDQGNTGELFF.

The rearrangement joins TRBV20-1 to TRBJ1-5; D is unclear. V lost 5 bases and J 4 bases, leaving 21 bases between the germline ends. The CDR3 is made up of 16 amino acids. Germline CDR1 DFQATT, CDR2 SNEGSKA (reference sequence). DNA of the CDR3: TGCAGTGCTTCGACAATCCCTCCTTGGGGAAATCAGCCCCAGCATTTT. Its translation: CSASTIPPWGNQPQHF.

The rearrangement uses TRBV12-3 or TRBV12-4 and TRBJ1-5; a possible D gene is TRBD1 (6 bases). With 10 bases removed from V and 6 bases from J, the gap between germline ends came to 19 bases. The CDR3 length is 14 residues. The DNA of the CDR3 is TGTGCCACCCAAGGGGGGGGATTGAGTCAGCCCCAGCATTTT. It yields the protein CATQGGGLSQPQHF.

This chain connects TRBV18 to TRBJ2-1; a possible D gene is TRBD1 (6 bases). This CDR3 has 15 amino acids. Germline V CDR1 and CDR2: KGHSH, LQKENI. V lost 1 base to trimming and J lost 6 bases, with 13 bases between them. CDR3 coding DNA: TGTGCCAGCTCACCACAAAGACAGGCAGTCAATGAGCAGTTCTTC. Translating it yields CASSPQRQAVNEQFF.

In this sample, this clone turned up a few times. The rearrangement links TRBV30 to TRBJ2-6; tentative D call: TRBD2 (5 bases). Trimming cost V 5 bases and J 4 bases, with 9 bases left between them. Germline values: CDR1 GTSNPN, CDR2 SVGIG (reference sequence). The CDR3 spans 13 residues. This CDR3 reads CAWGTGGANVLTF. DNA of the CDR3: TGTGCCTGGGGTACGGGGGGGGCCAACGTCCTGACTTTC.

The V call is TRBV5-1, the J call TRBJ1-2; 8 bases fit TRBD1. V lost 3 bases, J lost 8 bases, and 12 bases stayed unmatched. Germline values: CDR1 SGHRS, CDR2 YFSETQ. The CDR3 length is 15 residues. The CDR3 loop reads CASSSGQGQIGGYTF. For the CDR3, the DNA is TGCGCCAGCAGCTCCGGACAGGGACAGATTGGAGGCTACACCTTC.

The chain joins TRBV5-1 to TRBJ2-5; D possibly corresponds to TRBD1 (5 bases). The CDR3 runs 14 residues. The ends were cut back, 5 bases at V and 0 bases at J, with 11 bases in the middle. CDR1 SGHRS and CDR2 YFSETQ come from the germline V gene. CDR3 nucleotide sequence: TGCGCCAGCAGACCGCTAGGGGACCAAGAGACCCAGTACTTC. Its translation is CASRPLGDQETQYF.

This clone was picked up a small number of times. The CDR3 DNA is TGCAGTGCTAGAGTTAGGACTAGCGGGAGGGACACCGGGGAGCTGTTTTTT. Translating it yields CSARVRTSGRDTGELFF. The chain carries TRBV20-1 and TRBJ2-2, with 15 bases identical to TRBD2. The CDR3 covers 17 residues. J lost 3 bases, V lost 1 base, and 3 bases had no gene match. Per germline, CDR1 DFQATT and CDR2 SNEGSKA (reference sequence).

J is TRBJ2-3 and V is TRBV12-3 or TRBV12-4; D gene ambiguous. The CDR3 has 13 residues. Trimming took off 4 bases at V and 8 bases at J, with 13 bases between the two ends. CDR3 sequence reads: CASSSWATRTQYF. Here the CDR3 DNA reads TGTGCCAGCAGTTCCTGGGCCACCCGTACGCAGTATTTT.